The rows below give T cell receptor beta chains drawn from one sample of a study of shared clonotypes between healthy human individuals. Profiling relied on immunoSEQ multiplex PCR, and the TCRdb table lists in-frame clones only, not all of them. The repertoire holds about 1.1 million clones, 70% to 80% seen once, with roughly 0.82% in the top ten. Sequencing was performed on memory CD4+ T cells from PBMCs. All receptors come from a man younger than 35 in good health. Some clones in this sample may be carry-over from other donors' samples. Both conserved end residues are part of each CDR3. A D gene is named only where the DNA matches it firmly. Clone size, where shown, is once, few, many, or a class for clones that have expanded.

TRBV4-1	.	once	TRBJ2-7	TGCGCCAGCAGCCAAGATCGGCTACTAGTCTCCGAGCAGTACTTC	CASSQDRLLVSEQYF
TRBV2	TRBD2	.	TRBJ2-3	TGTGCCAGCAGGTCACTAGCGGATACGCAGTATTTT	CASRSLADTQYF
TRBV11-1	.	.	TRBJ2-7	TGTGCCAGCAGACAAGGGGGCTACGAGCAGTACTTC	CASRQGGYEQYF
TRBV5-1	.	.	TRBJ2-6	TGCGCCAGCAGCTTGGCCACAGGGGCCAACGTCCTGACTTTC	CASSLATGANVLTF
TRBV11-3	.	.	TRBJ2-5	TGTGCCAGCAGCAAGGGTGGCGAGACCCAGTACTTC	CASSKGGETQYF
TRBV7-9	.	.	TRBJ1-3	TGTGCCAGCCGTAAGGACTCTGGAAACACCATATATTTT	CASRKDSGNTIYF
TRBV19	.	.	TRBJ1-5	TGTGCCAGTAGTATTATAGGGTCGGGGGGATCGCGTCAGCCCCAGCATTTT	CASSIIGSGGSRQPQHF
TRBV2	.	.	TRBJ2-2	TGTGCCAGCAGTAGCTCCACCGGGGAGCTGTTTTTT	CASSSSTGELFF
TRBV7-8	TRBD1	.	TRBJ2-7	TGTGCCAGCAGCACAAGCCAGGGACAGGCCGACTACGAGCAGTACTTC	CASSTSQGQADYEQYF
TRBV5-1	.	once	TRBJ1-1	TGCGCCAGCAGCATGCAAGTGGTAGGCACTGAAGCTTTCTTT	CASSMQVVGTEAFF
TRBV6-5	.	.	TRBJ2-7	TGTGCCAGCACCGACCCCGGGACCTACGAGCAGTACTTC	CASTDPGTYEQYF
TRBV28	.	.	TRBJ2-7	TGTGCCAGCAGCTCCCCCGGGACGGCTAGGCCCTACGAGCAGTACTTC	CASSSPGTARPYEQYF
TRBV7-2	TRBD1	once	TRBJ2-3	TGTGCCAGCAGCTTGCTGGCGGGACAGGCCCTAAATACGCAGTATTTT	CASSLLAGQALNTQYF
TRBV4-1	TRBD2	.	TRBJ2-1	TGCGCCAGCAGCCCGAGGGACTACCTACCAAATTCATACAATGAGCAGTTCTTC	CASSPRDYLPNSYNEQFF
TRBV9	.	.	TRBJ2-3	TGTGCCAGCAGCGTAGAGGTCACACCGCTCTGGAGCACAGATACGCAGTATTTT	CASSVEVTPLWSTDTQYF
TRBV18	.	few	TRBJ2-3	TGTGCCAGCTCACCCCAGAGTCCCGGAAGTGGAGATACGCAGTATTTT	CASSPQSPGSGDTQYF
TRBV2	.	.	TRBJ2-2	TGTGCCAGCAGTGCGCACGGTCCTTCGAACACCGGGGAGCTGTTTTTT	CASSAHGPSNTGELFF
TRBV6-1	.	.	TRBJ2-7	TGTGCCAGCAGTGAAGCGCTGGCGGGCTACCGTATTGAGCAGTACTTC	CASSEALAGYRIEQYF
TRBV10-3	.	.	TRBJ1-4	TGTGCCATCAGTGACAGGGCCGATAATGAAAAACTGTTTTTT	CAISDRADNEKLFF
TRBV7-9	.	few	TRBJ1-5	TGTGCCAGCAGCACAGATAACCAGCCCCAGCATTTT	CASSTDNQPQHF
TRBV5-4	.	.	TRBJ1-2	TGTGCCAGCAGCCTCACCCAAGGAGGCTACACCTTC	CASSLTQGGYTF
TRBV6-6	.	.	TRBJ2-6	TGTGCCAGCCGAATACAGATCTCTGGGGCCAACGTCCTGACTTTC	CASRIQISGANVLTF
TRBV11-2	TRBD1	.	TRBJ2-3	TGTGCCAGCAGCCGAGGTCCGGTTCTCAGGGGGGATACGCAGTATTTT	CASSRGPVLRGDTQYF
TRBV28	TRBD1	.	TRBJ2-7	TGTGCCAGCAGTTCAGGACAGGGGGCGGTGGGAGGCTACGAGCAGTACTTC	CASSSGQGAVGGYEQYF
TRBV5-4	TRBD2	.	TRBJ2-5	TGTGCCAGCAGCTTGAACCTAGCGGGATTAGAGACCCAGTACTTC	CASSLNLAGLETQYF
TRBV7-9	.	.	TRBJ2-7	TGTGCCAGCAGCTCATTCTACGAGCAGTACTTC	CASSSFYEQYF
TRBV7-9	.	once	TRBJ1-1	TGTGCCAGCAGCTTAGGAAGTTTACGCACTGAAATGAACACTGAAGCTTTCTTT	CASSLGSLRTEMNTEAFF
TRBV7-2	.	.	TRBJ1-2	TGTGCCAGCAGCCCCCGGGGGGCAGAGAGTGGCTACACCTTC	CASSPRGAESGYTF
TRBV6-5	TRBD1	few	TRBJ1-2	TGTGCCAGCAGTTTAAGACAGGGGTTGAGTGGCTACACCTTC	CASSLRQGLSGYTF
TRBV27	TRBD2	.	TRBJ2-7	TGTGCCAGCAGTTTATATAGCGGGGGCTCCTACGAGCAGTACTTC	CASSLYSGGSYEQYF
TRBV19	TRBD2	.	TRBJ2-7	TGTGCCAGTAGTCCAGACAGAGTGGGACTACCCTCCGAGCAGTACTTC	CASSPDRVGLPSEQYF
TRBV18	.	.	TRBJ1-1	TGTGCCAGCTCCCACGGACAGATCAATATCCGCACTGAAGCTTTCTTT	CASSHGQINIRTEAFF
TRBV6-1	.	few	TRBJ1-1	TGTGCCAGCAGTGTCTTCGACACTGAAGCTTTCTTT	CASSVFDTEAFF
TRBV7-6	.	.	TRBJ2-7	TGTGCCAGCAGCTTAGTCCGGGGTAGCGAGCAGTACTTC	CASSLVRGSEQYF
TRBV9	TRBD2	.	TRBJ2-7	TGTGCCAGCAGCGTAGGACTAGCGGGATTGTACGAGCAGTACTTC	CASSVGLAGLYEQYF
TRBV13	TRBD1	once	TRBJ1-2	TGTGCCAGCAGCTTAGGGGACAGGGGAGGCTACACCTTC	CASSLGDRGGYTF
TRBV6-4	.	.	TRBJ1-2	TGTGCCAGTTCCCGACAGCCTAACTATGGCTACACCTTC	CASSRQPNYGYTF
TRBV29-1	.	.	TRBJ1-2	TGCAGCGTTGAAGGTTGGTACGGTGGAGGCTACACCTTC	CSVEGWYGGGYTF
TRBV4-2	TRBD2	few	TRBJ2-6	TGTGCCAGCAGCCAAGATCCGACGGGAGGGTCCGGGGCCAACGTCCTGACTTTC	CASSQDPTGGSGANVLTF
TRBV11-3	TRBD2	many	TRBJ2-1	TGTGCCAGCAGCTCAAATCCGACTAGCGGCTCCTACAATGAGCAGTTCTTC	CASSSNPTSGSYNEQFF
TRBV5-8	.	few	TRBJ2-5	TGTGCCAGCAGCTTGGAGCTACTCCAAGAGACCCAGTACTTC	CASSLELLQETQYF
TRBV5-1	TRBD1	.	TRBJ2-5	TGCGCCAGCAGCTGGACAGGGATCCAAGAGACCCAGTACTTC	CASSWTGIQETQYF
TRBV18	TRBD1	.	TRBJ2-7	TGTGCCAGCTCACCACAGGGGGCGAGCTCCTACGAGCAGTACTTC	CASSPQGASSYEQYF
TRBV2	TRBD1	few	TRBJ2-6	TGTGCCAGCAGTGATGGTAGGGGGCAGGCTGGGGCCAACGTCCTGACTTTC	CASSDGRGQAGANVLTF
TRBV9	TRBD2	few	TRBJ2-3	TGTGCCAGCAGCGTAACTAGCGGGAGCGCTAGCACAGATACGCAGTATTTT	CASSVTSGSASTDTQYF
TRBV19	TRBD2	once	TRBJ2-3	TGTGCCACCAAGGGACTAGGAGTAGATACGCAGTATTTT	CATKGLGVDTQYF
TRBV2	.	.	TRBJ1-5	TGTGCCAGTTGGGAGACAGAAAATCAGCCCCAGCATTTT	CASWETENQPQHF
TRBV7-9	.	few	TRBJ2-3	TGTGCCAGCAGCTTTACCGGACCCGATACGCAGTATTTT	CASSFTGPDTQYF